Each of the 12 T cell receptor beta chains below was sequenced from the same sample in a study of blood T cell repertoires in COVID-19. Clones were sequenced by immunoSEQ multiplex PCR, and TCRdb holds only the in-frame ones, with some missing. The sample lists about 220,000 clones, around 86% occurring once. Sequencing was done on a sample of peripheral blood. Receptors were obtained from a woman older than 75 with COVID-19, enrolled during active disease.

The V and J genes are TRBV5-1 and TRBJ2-7, with 10 bases matching TRBD1. The CDR3 covers 14 residues. From germline, CDR1 is SGHRS and CDR2 YFSETQ. V dropped 4 bases and J dropped 2; count of bases not matched to a gene: 3. CDR3 bases: TGCGCCAGCAGCGGGACAGGGGAAGCCTACGAGCAGTACTTC. This translates into CASSGTGEAYEQYF.

J is TRBJ1-2 and V is TRBV12-1; the D segment call TRBD1 is taken from the table without a DNA check. TRBV12-1 is a known pseudogene. CDR3 length: 16 amino acids. In nucleotides, the CDR3 is TGTGCCAGCAGCCTTGGGGGACACTTATTCAACTATGGCTACACCTTC. Protein: CASSLGGHLFNYGYTF.

This clone was seen a single time. The chain combines TRBV7-2 with TRBJ1-3, with no clear D. Germline V CDR1 and CDR2: SGHTA, FQGNSA. The CDR3 is 14 residues long. Trimming took 1 base from V and 3 from J, leaving 7 bases between them. This CDR3 reads CASSLVSGGNTIYF. The CDR3, as DNA: TGTGCCAGCAGCTTAGTAAGCGGTGGAAACACCATATATTTT.

The chain combines TRBV9 with TRBJ2-3, with TRBD2 identical over 9 bases. Germline V gene sequence: CDR1 SGDLS, CDR2 YYNGEE. V lost 7 bases and J lost 1; bases outside the gene matches: 10. This CDR3 spans 16 amino acids. In nucleotides, the CDR3 is TGTGCCAGCGCAAGCGGGGGGCAGTTCGGCACAGATACGCAGTATTTT. It yields the protein CASASGGQFGTDTQYF. Looking up the rest from reference TRBV9 and TRBJ2-3 gives the full variable domain: DSGVTQTPKHLITATGQRVTLRCSPRSGDLSVYWYQQSLDQGLQFLIQYYNGEERAKGNILERFSAQQFPDLHSELNLSSLELGDSALYFCASASGGQFGTDTQYFGPGTRLTVL.

This sequence joins TRBV14 and TRBJ1-2, with D maybe TRBD1 (6 bases). CDR3 length: 15 amino acids. Germline assignment: CDR1 SGHDN and CDR2 FVKESK. V was clipped by 4 bases and J by 3 bases, with 15 bases between them. The CDR3 reads CASSRDPRGHYGYTF. The CDR3, as DNA: TGTGCCAGCAGCCGAGACCCCAGGGGACACTATGGCTACACCTTC.

The chain's CDR3 is CATSDSGRTYEQYF. The CDR3 nucleotides read TGTGCCACCAGTGATTCGGGCAGGACATACGAGCAGTACTTC. The rearrangement links TRBV24-1 to TRBJ2-7; tentative D call: TRBD1 (5 bases). Germline loops: CDR1 KGHDR, CDR2 SFDVKD. This CDR3 spans 14 amino acids. V was pared by 2 bases and J by 4 bases, with 11 bases between.

V gene TRBV19 combines with J gene TRBJ2-4; D is possibly TRBD2 (6 bases). Trimming stripped 9 bases from V and 0 bases from J, with 9 bases between. Per the germline V gene, CDR1 is LNHDA and CDR2 is SQIVND (reference sequence). The CDR3 runs to 13 residues. CDR3 nucleotides: TGTGCCAGCCGGGAGCTAGCCAAAAACATTCAGTACTTC. This codes for CASRELAKNIQYF.

Note on this clone: Other DNA sequences of this sample code for an identical CDR3. The chain joins TRBV7-2 to TRBJ2-5; D is unclear. CDR3 size: 11 residues. Trimming pared 5 bases from V and 2 bases from J, leaving 3 bases between. Looked up from germline, CDR1 is SGHTA and CDR2 is FQGNSA. In nucleotides, the CDR3 is TGTGCCAGCAGCCCACAAGAGACCCAGTACTTC. Its protein is CASSPQETQYF.

The chain recombines TRBV28 with TRBJ2-7, with D possibly matching TRBD2 (5 bases). The length of the CDR3 is 16 residues. CDR1 and CDR2 (germline): MDHEN, SYDVKM. Trimming took 5 bases from V and 3 from J, leaving 20 bases between them. The CDR3 protein is CASSPRWGVSVYEQYF. The CDR3 DNA follows: TGTGCCAGCAGTCCAAGGTGGGGAGTTTCTGTCTACGAGCAGTACTTC.

The chain couples TRBV9 to TRBJ2-1; perhaps TRBD1 as D (6 bases). The germline V gene encodes CDR1 SGDLS and CDR2 YYNGEE. With 4 bases removed from V and 1 base from J, the gap between germline ends came to 15 bases. This CDR3 contains 16 residues. The CDR3 sequence is CASSSSDRLSYNEQFF. CDR3 bases: TGTGCCAGCAGCAGCTCCGACAGGCTATCCTACAATGAGCAGTTCTTC.

J is TRBJ2-1 and V is TRBV11-2, with D possibly being TRBD2 (6 bases). V was cut by 5 bases and J by 1 base, with 12 bases left in between. Germline V gene sequence: CDR1 SGHAT, CDR2 FQNNGV. The CDR3 consists of 15 residues. The CDR3 is CASSRIGSSYNEQFF. The CDR3, as DNA: TGTGCCAGCAGCCGGATCGGGAGTTCCTACAATGAGCAGTTCTTC.

The chain carries TRBV28 and TRBJ2-7; no definite D call. Germline CDR1 and CDR2: MDHEN and SYDVKM. V lost 10 bases to trimming and J lost 5 bases, with 18 bases between them. The CDR3 length is 13 residues. CDR3: CATFRGYKDEQYF. The CDR3, as DNA: TGTGCCACCTTCCGAGGTTACAAGGACGAGCAGTACTTC.